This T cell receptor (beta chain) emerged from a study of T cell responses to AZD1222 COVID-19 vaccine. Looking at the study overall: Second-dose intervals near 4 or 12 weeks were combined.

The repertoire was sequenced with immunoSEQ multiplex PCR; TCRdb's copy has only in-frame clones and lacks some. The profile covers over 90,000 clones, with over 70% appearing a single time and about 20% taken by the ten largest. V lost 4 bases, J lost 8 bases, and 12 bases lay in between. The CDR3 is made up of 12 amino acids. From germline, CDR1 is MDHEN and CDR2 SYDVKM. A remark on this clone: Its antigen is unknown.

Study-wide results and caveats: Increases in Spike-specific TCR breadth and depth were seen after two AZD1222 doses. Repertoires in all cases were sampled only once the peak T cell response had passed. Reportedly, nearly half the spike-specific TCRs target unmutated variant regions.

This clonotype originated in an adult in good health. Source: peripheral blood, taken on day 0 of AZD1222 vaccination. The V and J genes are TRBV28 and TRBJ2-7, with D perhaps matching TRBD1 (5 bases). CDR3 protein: CASSYLQGKQYF. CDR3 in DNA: TGTGCCAGCAGTTACCTCCAGGGTAAGCAGTACTTC.